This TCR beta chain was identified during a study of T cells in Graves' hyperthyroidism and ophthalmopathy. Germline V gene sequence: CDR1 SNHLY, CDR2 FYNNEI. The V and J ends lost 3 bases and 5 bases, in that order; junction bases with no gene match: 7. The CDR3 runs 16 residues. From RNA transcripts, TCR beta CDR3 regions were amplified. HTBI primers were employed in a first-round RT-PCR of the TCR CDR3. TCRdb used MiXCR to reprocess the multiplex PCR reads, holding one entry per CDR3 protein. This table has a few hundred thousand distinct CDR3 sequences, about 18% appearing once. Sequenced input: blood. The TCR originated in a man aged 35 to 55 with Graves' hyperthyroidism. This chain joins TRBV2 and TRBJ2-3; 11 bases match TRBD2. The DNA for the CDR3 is TGTGCCAGCAGTGAGGCGGCTAGCGGGGGGCAAGATACGCAGTATTTT. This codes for CASSEAASGGQDTQYF. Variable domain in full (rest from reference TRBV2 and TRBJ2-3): EPEVTQTPSHQVTQMGQEVILRCVPISNHLYFYWYRQILGQKVEFLVSFYNNEISEKSEIFDDQFSVERPDGSNFTLKIRSTKLEDSAMYFCASSEAASGGQDTQYFGPGTRLTVL.